A single TCR beta chain is shown here with its context. The sample originates from a study of blood T cell repertoires in COVID-19. The overall study: T cells, B-cell-depleted T cells, or PBMCs supplied cDNA or gDNA.

V was clipped by 5 bases and J by 6 bases, with 16 bases between them. The CDR3 has 15 amino acids. Germline V lookup: CDR1 MNHEY, CDR2 SMNVEV (reference sequence). Study processing details: Nucleated cell counts were estimated from reference gene primer amplification. Some clones are missing from TCRdb's copy, which holds only in-frame ones; the method was immunoSEQ multiplex PCR. The D gene and trimming were derived from the DNA, and the V and J assignments and clone size from that table. The sample shows 150,000 to 200,000 clones, nearly 90% of them seen only once. Material for sequencing was peripheral blood. This chain links TRBV27 with TRBJ2-2, with a possible D match to TRBD1 (5 bases). This sequence was found in a man younger than 35 who had recovered from COVID-19. This chain's CDR3 is CASSPRQTLSGELFF. Written as DNA, the CDR3 is TGTGCCAGCAGTCCAAGACAGACCCTTTCCGGGGAGCTGTTTTTT.